This T cell receptor beta chain appears in the sequencing data of a study of glioma-infiltrating T cells (dated by TCRdb to 2015 to 2016). Background on the whole study: TCR alpha- and beta-chain repertoires were sequenced from glioma tissue, non-neoplastic brain tissue and matched peripheral blood mononuclear cells. Each tissue-infiltrating repertoire was compared with the same patient's peripheral blood repertoire to measure divergence between tissue and blood T-cell populations. The paired cohort comprised three low-grade glioma patients, eight or nine primary glioblastoma patients and three non-glioma patients contributing non-neoplastic brain tissue. The paper as a whole reports these results and caveats: Small numbers underpinned the group comparisons: under ten glioblastoma patients, three low-grade glioma patients and three non-neoplastic patients. VJ-independent divergence between tissue and blood was lower than expected in non-neoplastic patients but higher than expected in all gliomas, particularly low-grade gliomas. Very few CDR3 sequences were shared between tissue and blood, attributed to high CDR3 diversity and limited sampling.

The iRepertoire nested amplicon-rescue multiplex PCR (arm-PCR) platform was used to amplify TCR alpha and beta CDR3 regions from RNA. For one-step reverse transcription and amplification, about 95-400 ng of tissue mRNA or PBMC total RNA was used as input. Following bead purification, Illumina adapters were added by a secondary multiplex PCR, and the libraries were gel-purified between 200 and 400 bp. The libraries contained internal 6-nucleotide barcodes that were used for demultiplexing. The libraries were sequenced on an Illumina MiSeq using 2x220 or 2x250 nucleotide paired-end reads. Per the source publication's procedure: Paired reads were merged with FLASH 1.2.11 and aligned to the GRCh37 human genome with BWA-MEM before extracting TRA and TRB reads. For V and J assignment, an IMGT-derived reference of cassette sequences and CDR3 motifs that included pseudogenes was used. Reads were translated in three frames, and productive CDR3s were defined as those with a C...FGXG motif and no stop codons. Clonotypes were defined as unique combinations of V-J cassette pair and CDR3 amino acid sequence. Reads were filtered by Hamming distance, with the threshold set by the sequence error rate of each sample in mapped regions. TCRdb reprocessing: public reads trimmed at Q25 with fastp, clones called with MiXCR, in-frame beta chains kept. Duplicate CDR3 protein sequences are folded into a single record with the most common DNA and genes. TCRdb, not the original authors, processed these V and J calls. A total of approximately 190,000 distinct CDR3 sequences appear in this sample, over 30% of them only once. The leading ten clones occupy roughly 21% of the sample.

A word on this clonotype: No cognate antigen has been identified for it. Base qualities were left out, and no much larger clone turns up one base away.

V was cut back by 0 bases and J by 3 bases, leaving a gap of 11 bases between them. Taken from the germline V gene, the CDR1 and CDR2 loops are SGHAT and FQNNGV. Inclusive of the bounding cysteine and phenylalanine, the CDR3 is 15 residues long. This entry keeps only the CDR3 DNA: 45 bases, framed from base 1. The rearranged chain carries TRBV11-2 and TRBJ1-2; the D gene is possibly TRBD1, with 6 bases matching. The TCR was taken from a human donor with low-grade glioma or glioblastoma, undergoing nonglioma brain surgery, or in good health (not recorded which). The specimen sequenced was glioma tissue, nonneoplastic brain tissue, or PBMCs (not recorded which). This receptor carries the CDR3 CASSLDPKGDYGYTF. The bases are TGTGCCAGCAGCTTAGATCCTAAGGGGGACTATGGCTACACCTTC.